These T cell receptor beta chains were read from a single sample in a study of blood T cell repertoires in COVID-19. Repertoires were generated with immunoSEQ multiplex PCR, while TCRdb's copy carries only in-frame clones and drops some. The sample records tens of thousands of clones, roughly 88% being singletons. The sequencing input was peripheral blood. These receptors were taken from a man aged 80 or over with active or convalescent COVID-19. Both conserved end residues are trimmed from each CDR3. The order of the fields is CDR3 length, V gene, D gene, clone size, CDR3 protein. The D gene is left open where the match is weak. Where a row states a size, it is once, few, many or the class of an expanded clone; other rows omit it.

cdr3_length: 11
v_call: TRBV18
d_call: .
clone_size: .
cdr3_aa: ASSPDRYNEQF

cdr3_length: 15
v_call: TRBV4-1
d_call: TRBD2
clone_size: .
cdr3_aa: ASSQEAGTSGRDGQY

cdr3_length: 13
v_call: TRBV11-2
d_call: .
clone_size: .
cdr3_aa: ASSLDSHSNQPQH

cdr3_length: 15
v_call: TRBV28
d_call: TRBD1
clone_size: .
cdr3_aa: ASSHLPGQGPNTEAF

cdr3_length: 15
v_call: TRBV12-5
d_call: TRBD1
clone_size: .
cdr3_aa: ASGLVRGQGARNEQF

cdr3_length: 13
v_call: TRBV5-1
d_call: .
clone_size: few
cdr3_aa: ASSLDGSSYNEQF

cdr3_length: 15
v_call: TRBV7-7
d_call: .
clone_size: .
cdr3_aa: ASSVSTGRTSPKTQY

cdr3_length: 12
v_call: TRBV2
d_call: TRBD2
clone_size: .
cdr3_aa: ASRVGGGSHEQY

cdr3_length: 12
v_call: TRBV6-5
d_call: .
clone_size: once
cdr3_aa: ASRAGLSNQPQH

cdr3_length: 11
v_call: TRBV5-1
d_call: .
clone_size: .
cdr3_aa: ASSRTVGTEAF

cdr3_length: 13
v_call: TRBV7-9
d_call: TRBD2
clone_size: .
cdr3_aa: ASSFLLAGKNEQF

cdr3_length: 13
v_call: TRBV6-2/TRBV6-3
d_call: TRBD1
clone_size: .
cdr3_aa: ASSMRQGATGELF

cdr3_length: 10
v_call: TRBV6-2/TRBV6-3
d_call: .
clone_size: .
cdr3_aa: ASSYFGLAQY

cdr3_length: 10
v_call: TRBV11-2
d_call: .
clone_size: .
cdr3_aa: ASSGTLVKQY

cdr3_length: 16
v_call: TRBV5-1
d_call: TRBD2
clone_size: few
cdr3_aa: ASSLLPGLAGLSYEQY

cdr3_length: 13
v_call: TRBV5-1
d_call: .
clone_size: few
cdr3_aa: ASSLGETYNSPLH

cdr3_length: 13
v_call: TRBV7-2
d_call: TRBD2
clone_size: .
cdr3_aa: ASSLEILAGYEQY

cdr3_length: 12
v_call: TRBV11-2
d_call: .
clone_size: .
cdr3_aa: ASNLQTIGTEAF

cdr3_length: 11
v_call: TRBV9
d_call: .
clone_size: .
cdr3_aa: ASSRVQGSEQY

cdr3_length: 13
v_call: TRBV30
d_call: TRBD2
clone_size: .
cdr3_aa: AWGGLAGGQDTQY

cdr3_length: 10
v_call: TRBV2
d_call: .
clone_size: .
cdr3_aa: ASTPGLNEQF

cdr3_length: 15
v_call: TRBV4-2
d_call: .
clone_size: .
cdr3_aa: ASSRRVQGSSPYEQY

cdr3_length: 13
v_call: TRBV11-2
d_call: .
clone_size: .
cdr3_aa: ASSLVQGGDSPLH

cdr3_length: 10
v_call: TRBV10-3
d_call: TRBD2
clone_size: .
cdr3_aa: AISSSGGELF

cdr3_length: 13
v_call: TRBV19
d_call: .
clone_size: .
cdr3_aa: ASSRGAGIQETQY

cdr3_length: 12
v_call: TRBV5-1
d_call: .
clone_size: .
cdr3_aa: ASSRSGGNTEAF

cdr3_length: 12
v_call: TRBV27
d_call: TRBD1
clone_size: .
cdr3_aa: ASSFRGRRDTQY

cdr3_length: 11
v_call: TRBV27
d_call: .
clone_size: once
cdr3_aa: ASSFLLPGELF

cdr3_length: 12
v_call: TRBV18
d_call: .
clone_size: .
cdr3_aa: ASSPGQDNYGYT